This T cell receptor beta chain was documented in a study of blood T cell repertoires in COVID-19. The repertoire was sequenced with immunoSEQ multiplex PCR; TCRdb's copy has only in-frame clones and lacks some. The sample consists of approximately 410,000 clones, roughly 90% of them appearing once. Sequencing input: peripheral blood. This clonotype was sampled from a woman between 25 and 40 years old with active or convalescent COVID-19.

Here the CDR3 DNA reads TGTGCCAGCAGTTTAGGCAGGGCGGAATACTATGGCTACACCTTC. This encodes CASSLGRAEYYGYTF. This rearrangement joins TRBV6-5 to TRBJ1-2; possible D gene TRBD1, 5 bases. V lost 4 bases, J lost 3 bases, and 15 bases lay in between. This CDR3 has 15 residues. Germline values: CDR1 MNHEY, CDR2 SVGAGI.